The clone carrying this T cell receptor (beta chain) was seen a single time. Method: immunoSEQ multiplex PCR; TCRdb's copy keeps in-frame clones and lacks some. Of approximately 88,000 clones in the sample, 80% were seen once. The length of the CDR3 is 15 residues. Germline V lookup: CDR1 SNHLY, CDR2 FYNNEI. V was pared by 6 bases and J by 2 bases, with 4 bases of the junction left unmatched. Described time point: baseline, week 1 (first vaccination visit). Treatment defined: pre-vaccination baseline after standard-of-care therapy. The sample comes from a study of a mutant IDH1 vaccine in newly diagnosed glioma.

The V call is TRBV2, the J call TRBJ2-1; 10 bases align to TRBD1. Sequencing was performed on PBMCs, taken from a glioma patient treated with radiotherapy, temozolomide or both. This TCR derives from a middle-aged man with glioma. CDR3 in DNA: TGTGCCAGCAGAGGACAGGGGGGTCCCTACAATGAGCAGTTCTTC. This codes for CASRGQGGPYNEQFF.